The entry that follows covers one T cell receptor (beta chain) sequence. Its antigen is still unknown. A multiplex PCR was run with 60 Vbeta primers and 13 Jbeta primers. Assay used: immunoSEQ multiplex PCR; TCRdb lists only in-frame clones, some missing. Of 150,000 to 200,000 clones listed, 75% to 80% are singletons. The data originate from a study of cytomegalovirus exposure and HLA in healthy donors. Study-level results: Another analysis was done later, and it associated over 15,000 TCR beta sequences with HLA alleles at 0.05 false discovery rate.

Germline CDR1 is MGHDK and CDR2 is SYGVNS. The CDR3 runs to 14 residues. V dropped 5 bases and J dropped 1 base, with 11 bases sitting between them. V and J are TRBV25-1 and TRBJ1-1, with a tentative D call TRBD1 (6 bases). The sequencing sample was made of PBMCs. The receptor's source is a woman aged 45 to 65 in good health and CMV-seropositive. The CDR3 protein is CASSQTGRNTEAFF. The CDR3 nucleotides are TGTGCCAGCAGTCAAACAGGGCGGAACACTGAAGCTTTCTTT.